This record looks at one T cell receptor beta chain sequence and its context. It has no known antigen specificity. One base away there is no much larger clone; base qualities are not given. The immunoSEQ Assay, a bias-controlled multiplex PCR, was used to amplify TCRbeta CDR3 regions from genomic DNA. The published analysis was carried out like this. The number of nucleated cells in each sample was estimated by amplification of reference gene primers within the assay. To quantify the absolute abundance of each unique TCRbeta CDR3 rearrangement, sequence reads were collapsed and filtered. Productive Simpson clonality was computed per sample as the square root of Simpson's diversity index over productive rearrangements. The clones in this table, taken by TCRdb from immuneACCESS, are in-frame only. Not every clone is retained; where verified, under half of the shortfall comes from an unresolved V gene, and the cause of the rest is unknown. D and trimming were read from the DNA, whereas the V and J calls and clone size are those reported in that table. The table for this sample lists approximately 92,000 clones; 60% to 85% of them were counted only once. About 8.7% of the sample belongs to the ten largest clones.

The data derive from a study of blood T cell repertoires in COVID-19 (dated by TCRdb to 2019 to 2021). With respect to the entire study: The collaborator samples originated in the United States, Italy and Spain and spanned the acute and convalescent phases of COVID-19. The prospective study material was composed of cDNA or gDNA derived from T cells, B-cell-depleted T cells, or PBMCs. The dataset comprised deeply sampled blood TCRbeta repertoires from subjects exposed to, actively infected with, or recovered from COVID-19. A freely available public database, intended as a resource for researchers studying the immune response to SARS-CoV-2, is where the repertoires were released. Samples came from the ongoing ImmuneRACE study (first 160 participants) plus 1,254 subjects from 6 global collaborators. Nearly every sample came with metadata listing a de-identified subject ID, COVID-19 status, age in years and sex. Where available, HLA class I and class II types were taken from metadata supplied by the sample provider and were not determined by assay-based typing.

The paper as a whole reports these results and caveats: The quantity of clinical and demographic metadata differed by source and by participant and was supplied without curation.

There are 15 amino acids in the CDR3, from cysteine to phenylalanine inclusive. The DNA shown is the 45-base CDR3, in frame from base 1. The CDR1 and CDR2 encoded by the germline V gene are KGHSH and LQKENI. V and J are trimmed by 6 bases and 8 bases, and the gene matches miss 13 bases of the junction. Another Seattle source contributed samples from volunteer blood donors who had recovered from COVID-19. Collaborating institutions collected whole blood in K2EDTA tubes following their own protocols. For TCRbeta analysis, collaborators shipped samples in one of three forms: frozen whole blood, isolated PBMCs, or DNA extracted from either of those sample types.

The source material was peripheral blood. The V and J genes are TRBV18 and TRBJ1-2; TRBD1 lines up with 9 middle nucleotides. The receptor comes from a man aged 50 or older who had recovered from COVID-19. The nucleotide sequence reads TGTGCCAGCTCCCGCGGACGGGACAGGGTGAACGGCTACACCTTC. Translated, it gives CASSRGRDRVNGYTF.